This TCR beta chain was recorded in a study of T-cell reconstitution after alpha-beta-depleted transplantation in children. General study results and limits: When one year had passed after transplant, most T-cell counts and diversity came from newly produced T cells. As was reported, about two months after transplant, alpha-beta T cells came from several hundred expanded graft clones. In some patients, recipient T cells and intrathymic progenitors surviving conditioning explained high day-60 diversity.

The CDR3 is 12 amino acids. The germline CDR1 and CDR2 sequences are SQVTM and ANQGSEA. Trimming left V 7 bases short and J 2 bases short, with 11 bases between. Ten or more counts support this clonotype. Its antigen is undetermined. Researchers prepared the TCRbeta library using unique molecular identifiers, the study reports. TCRdb itself ran the PCR reads through MiXCR, one entry per CDR3 protein. Of roughly 790,000 distinct CDR3 sequences listed, about 15% are singletons. The clonotype originates from a male patient aged 10 to 17 who had a stem cell transplant for acute lymphoblastic leukemia, so the T cells may come from the graft donor. V is TRBV29-1 and J is TRBJ2-5, with no clear D. This sample comprised PBMCs, mostly from graft donor cells, obtained 360 days after TCRalphabeta/CD19-depleted stem cell transplant. DNA for the CDR3: TGCAGCGGTAGACTGATTCAAGAGACCCAGTACTTC. Translating it yields CSGRLIQETQYF. The full variable domain, rest sourced from reference TRBV29-1 and TRBJ2-5, is SAVISQKPSRDICQRGTSLTIQCQVDSQVTMMFWYRQQPGQSLTLIATANQGSEATYESGFVIDKFPISRPNLTFSTLTVSNMSPEDSSIYLCSGRLIQETQYFGPGTRLLVL.